Following are 10 T cell receptor beta chains from one sample sequenced in a study of a mutant IDH1 vaccine in newly diagnosed glioma. Specified time point: week 47, end of study. The content of each vaccine dose was 300 ug of mutant IDH1 20-mer peptide, and topical imiquimod accompanied it. Their antigens remain unidentified. The table came from immunoSEQ multiplex PCR; TCRdb's copy has only in-frame clones and leaves some out. There are roughly 32,000 clones in the sample; around 90% occur only once, and approximately 2% lies in the top ten. The specimen comprised PBMCs, sampled from a glioma patient whose treatment included an IDH1 peptide vaccine. These receptors were obtained from a man aged 40-49 years with glioma.

The CDR3 sequence is CASSLPLQGASTGELFF. As DNA, the CDR3 is TGTGCCAGCAGCCTCCCCCTCCAGGGGGCGAGCACCGGGGAGCTGTTTTTT. The chain uses TRBV7-3 and TRBJ2-2; 8 bases are shared with TRBD1. Germline CDR1 reads SGHTA; CDR2 reads FQGTGA. The length of the CDR3 is 17 residues. The trim removed 5 bases at V and 4 bases at J, leaving 12 bases unmatched.

This clone was observed a few times. The CDR3 protein is CASSLPGASETQYF. In DNA, the CDR3 is TGCGCCAGCAGCTTGCCAGGGGCCTCCGAGACCCAGTACTTC. The chain has TRBV5-1 and TRBJ2-5; D perhaps matches TRBD1 (6 bases). This CDR3 has 14 residues. The V gene lost 1 base and the J gene lost 5 bases, with 12 bases spanning the gap. Germline V CDR1 and CDR2: SGHRS, YFSETQ. Complete variable domain (other parts from reference TRBV5-1 and TRBJ2-5): KAGVTQTPRYLIKTRGQQVTLSCSPISGHRSVSWYQQTPGQGLQFLFEYFSETQRNKGNFPGRFSGRQFSNSRSEMNVSTLELGDSALYLCASSLPGASETQYFGPGTRLLVL.

This rearrangement joins TRBV5-5 to TRBJ1-2; the match to TRBD1 covers 8 bases. Germline CDR1 reads SGHKS; CDR2 reads YYEKEE (reference sequence). CDR3 length equals 14 residues. V gave up 4 bases and J gave up 2 bases; unmatched junction bases: 4. The CDR3 nucleotides read TGTGCCAGCAGCGGGGGACAGGCCAACTATGGCTACACCTTC. This sequence encodes CASSGGQANYGYTF.

In nucleotides, the CDR3 is TGTGCCAGCAGCTTCGGTTCCGGGGGTCATGCTGAAGCTTTCTTT. This sequence encodes CASSFGSGGHAEAFF. The chain carries TRBV5-6 and TRBJ1-1; a weak D match, TRBD1 (5 bases). V was clipped by 2 bases and J by 6 bases, with 17 bases between them. CDR3 length: 15 amino acids. The V gene's germline CDR1 is SGHDT and CDR2 YYEEEE.

V usage is TRBV7-9 and J usage is TRBJ2-2; no reliable D call. There are 12 residues in the CDR3. Trimming took off 2 bases at V and 7 bases at J, with 5 bases between the two ends. The germline CDR1 and CDR2 sequences are SEHNR and FQNEAQ (reference sequence). This CDR3 reads CASSLPGGELFF. Here the CDR3 DNA reads TGTGCCAGCAGCTTACCGGGCGGGGAGCTGTTTTTT.

About this clone itself: At one of its ends the junction is not consistent with the germline gene, which may arise from a read error. V is TRBV19 and J is TRBJ1-5; D not resolved. CDR1 and CDR2 (germline): LNHDA, SQIVND (reference sequence). The CDR3 spans 15 residues. Here the CDR3 DNA reads TGTGCCAGTATCCAAACAGACCATAGCAATCAGCTCCAGCATTTT. Residues: CASIQTDHSNQLQHF.

Of note for this clone: At the DNA level, this CDR3 is encoded by other sequences in the same sample as well. The CDR3 region has the DNA TGTGCCAGCAGGGGGGGAACCGGGGAGCTGTTTTTT. Residues: CASRGGTGELFF. This chain joins TRBV2 and TRBJ2-2; TRBD2 might be the D (6 bases). The CDR3 extends over 12 amino acids. Per the germline V gene, CDR1 is SNHLY and CDR2 is FYNNEI. V was shortened by 6 bases and J by 5 bases, with 7 bases between the two germline ends.

V and J are TRBV2 and TRBJ1-1; maybe TRBD1 (5 bases). Germline lookup yields CDR1 SNHLY and CDR2 FYNNEI. Trimming pared 6 bases from V and 1 base from J, leaving 9 bases between. The CDR3 consists of 13 residues. CDR3 in amino acids: CASSPDKNTEAFF. The DNA for the CDR3 is TGTGCCAGCAGCCCGGACAAGAACACTGAAGCTTTCTTT.

In its sample, this clone was seen once. The CDR3 here is CASSLGQAIYGYTF. The CDR3 DNA reads TGTGCCAGCAGCTTGGGACAGGCGATCTATGGCTACACCTTC. J is TRBJ1-2 and V is TRBV5-5; weak D call: TRBD1 (6 bases). There are 14 residues in the CDR3. V lost 0 bases and J lost 4, with 10 bases in between. Per the germline V gene, CDR1 is SGHKS and CDR2 is YYEKEE (reference sequence).

Here the CDR3 reads CASSTRTGLSTDTQYF. The CDR3 DNA sequence: TGTGCCAGTAGTACCCGGACAGGGCTCAGCACAGATACGCAGTATTTT. This chain joins TRBV19 and TRBJ2-3, with 8 nucleotides matching TRBD1. Trimming at V came to 4 bases and at J to 0 bases, leaving 6 bases not matched to a gene. Per the germline V gene, CDR1 is LNHDA and CDR2 is SQIVND (reference sequence). The CDR3 has 16 amino acids.